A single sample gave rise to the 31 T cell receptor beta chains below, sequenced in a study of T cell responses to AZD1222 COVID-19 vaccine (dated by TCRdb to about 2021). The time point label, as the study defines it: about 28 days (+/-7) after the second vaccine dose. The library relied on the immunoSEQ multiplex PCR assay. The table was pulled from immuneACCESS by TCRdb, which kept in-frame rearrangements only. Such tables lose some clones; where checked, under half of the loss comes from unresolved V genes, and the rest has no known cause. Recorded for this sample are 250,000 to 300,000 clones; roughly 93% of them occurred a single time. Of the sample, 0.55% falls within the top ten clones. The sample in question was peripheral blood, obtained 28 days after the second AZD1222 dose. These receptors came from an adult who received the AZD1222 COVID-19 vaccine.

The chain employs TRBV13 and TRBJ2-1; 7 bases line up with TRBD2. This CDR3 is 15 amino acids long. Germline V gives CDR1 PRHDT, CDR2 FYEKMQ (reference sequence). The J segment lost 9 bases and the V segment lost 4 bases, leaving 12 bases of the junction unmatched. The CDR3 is CASSSLGAGVGEQFF. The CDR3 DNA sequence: TGTGCCAGCAGCTCCCTTGGGGCGGGAGTGGGTGAGCAGTTCTTC.

The CDR3 sequence is CASSQTDDNEQFF. The CDR3 bases are TGTGCCAGCAGCCAGACGGACGACAATGAGCAGTTCTTC. The chain combines TRBV7-3 with TRBJ2-1, with D unclear. This CDR3 comprises 13 residues. Trimming took 5 bases from V and 5 from J, leaving 10 bases between them. Per germline, CDR1 SGHTA and CDR2 FQGTGA.

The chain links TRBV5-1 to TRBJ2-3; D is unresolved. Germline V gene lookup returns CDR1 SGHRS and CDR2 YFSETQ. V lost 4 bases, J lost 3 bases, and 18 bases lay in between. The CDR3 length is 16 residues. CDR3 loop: CASSRIAGSVTDTQYF. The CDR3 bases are TGCGCCAGCAGCCGGATAGCCGGGTCGGTGACAGATACGCAGTATTTT.

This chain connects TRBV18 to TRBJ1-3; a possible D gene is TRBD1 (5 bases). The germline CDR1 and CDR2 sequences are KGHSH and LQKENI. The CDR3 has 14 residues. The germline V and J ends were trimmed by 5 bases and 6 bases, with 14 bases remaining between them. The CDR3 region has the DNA TGTGCCAGCTCATCGTCTGGCAGGGAAAACACCATATATTTT. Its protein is CASSSSGRENTIYF. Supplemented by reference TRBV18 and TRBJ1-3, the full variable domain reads NAGVMQNPRHLVRRRGQEARLRCSPMKGHSHVYWYRQLPEEGLKFMVYLQKENIIDESGMPKERFSAEFPKEGPSILRIQQVVRGDSAAYFCASSSSGRENTIYFGEGSWLTVV.

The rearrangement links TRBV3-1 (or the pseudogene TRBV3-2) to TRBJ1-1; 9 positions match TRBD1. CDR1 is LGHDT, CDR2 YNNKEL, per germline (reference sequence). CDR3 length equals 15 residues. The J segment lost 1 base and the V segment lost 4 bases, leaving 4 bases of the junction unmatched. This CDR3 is CASSLQGARNTEAFF. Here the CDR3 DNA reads TGTGCCAGCAGCCTACAGGGGGCGAGGAACACTGAAGCTTTCTTT.

This chain's CDR3 is CASSLRQQETQYF. CDR3 coding DNA: TGTGCCAGCTCACTTCGACAGCAAGAGACCCAGTACTTC. The chain carries TRBV18 and TRBJ2-5, with a tentative D call TRBD1 (5 bases). V was clipped by 4 bases and J by 2 bases, with 8 bases between them. The CDR3 is made up of 13 amino acids. Germline CDR1 reads KGHSH; CDR2 reads LQKENI.

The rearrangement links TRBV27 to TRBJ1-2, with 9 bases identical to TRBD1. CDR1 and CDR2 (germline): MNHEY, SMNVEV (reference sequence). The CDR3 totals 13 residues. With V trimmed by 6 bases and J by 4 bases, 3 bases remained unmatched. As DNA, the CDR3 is TGTGCCAGCAGCCAGGACAGGGGCTATGGCTACACCTTC. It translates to CASSQDRGYGYTF.

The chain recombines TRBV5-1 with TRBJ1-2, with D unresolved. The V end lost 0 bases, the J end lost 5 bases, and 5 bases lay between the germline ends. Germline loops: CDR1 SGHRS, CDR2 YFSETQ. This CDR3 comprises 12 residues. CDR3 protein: CASSLGEYGYTF. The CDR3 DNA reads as TGCGCCAGCAGCTTGGGAGAGTATGGCTACACCTTC. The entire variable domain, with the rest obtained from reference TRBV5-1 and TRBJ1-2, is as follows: KAGVTQTPRYLIKTRGQQVTLSCSPISGHRSVSWYQQTPGQGLQFLFEYFSETQRNKGNFPGRFSGRQFSNSRSEMNVSTLELGDSALYLCASSLGEYGYTFGSGTRLTVV.

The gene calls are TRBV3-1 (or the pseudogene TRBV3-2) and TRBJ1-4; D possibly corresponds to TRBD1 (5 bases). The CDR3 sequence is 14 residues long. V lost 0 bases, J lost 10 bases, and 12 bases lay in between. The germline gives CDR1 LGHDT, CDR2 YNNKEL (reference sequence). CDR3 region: CASSQDFEGVKLFF. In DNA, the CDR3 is TGTGCCAGCAGCCAAGATTTTGAAGGGGTAAAACTGTTTTTT.

CDR3 in DNA: TGTGCCAGCAGCCGCAGGGGAACCGGGGAGCTGTTTTTT. Protein sequence: CASSRRGTGELFF. The chain joins TRBV11-3 to TRBJ2-2; possibly TRBD1 for D (6 bases). Germline V gene data show CDR1 as SGHNT and CDR2 as YENEEA. V lost 5 bases to trimming and J lost 5 bases, with 9 bases between them. This CDR3 is built from 13 residues.

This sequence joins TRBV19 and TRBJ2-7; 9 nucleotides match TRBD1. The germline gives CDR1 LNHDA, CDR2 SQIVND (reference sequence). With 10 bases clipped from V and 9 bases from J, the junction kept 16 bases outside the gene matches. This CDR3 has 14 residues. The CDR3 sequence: CATRSGTGSRMQYF. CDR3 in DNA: TGTGCCACCCGAAGTGGGACAGGGTCCAGAATGCAGTACTTC.

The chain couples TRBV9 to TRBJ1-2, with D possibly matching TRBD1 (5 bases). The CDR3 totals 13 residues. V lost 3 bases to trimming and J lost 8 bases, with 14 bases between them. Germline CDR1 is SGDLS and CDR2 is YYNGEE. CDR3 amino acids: CASSGDIWGGYTF. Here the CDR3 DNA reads TGTGCCAGCAGCGGTGACATCTGGGGCGGCTACACCTTC.

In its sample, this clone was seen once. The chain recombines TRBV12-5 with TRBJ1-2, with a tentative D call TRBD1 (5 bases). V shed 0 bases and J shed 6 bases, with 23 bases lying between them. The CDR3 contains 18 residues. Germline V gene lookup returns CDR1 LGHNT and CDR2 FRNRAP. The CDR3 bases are TGTGCTAGTGGTTTGGTACTAGGGTCGCAGGGAACGAGGGATGGCTACACCTTC. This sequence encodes CASGLVLGSQGTRDGYTF.

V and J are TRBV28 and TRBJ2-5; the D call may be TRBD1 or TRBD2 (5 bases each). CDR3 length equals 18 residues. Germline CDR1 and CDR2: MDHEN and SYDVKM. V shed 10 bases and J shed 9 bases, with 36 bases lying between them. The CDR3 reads CATRGTAPPQTQWKSQYF. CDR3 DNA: TGTGCCACCCGGGGCACAGCCCCGCCGCAGACCCAGTGGAAGTCCCAGTACTTC. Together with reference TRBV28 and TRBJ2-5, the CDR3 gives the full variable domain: DVKVTQSSRYLVKRTGEKVFLECVQDMDHENMFWYRQDPGLGLRLIYFSYDVKMKEKGDIPEGYSVSREKKERFSLILESASTNQTSMYLCATRGTAPPQTQWKSQYFGPGTRLLVL.

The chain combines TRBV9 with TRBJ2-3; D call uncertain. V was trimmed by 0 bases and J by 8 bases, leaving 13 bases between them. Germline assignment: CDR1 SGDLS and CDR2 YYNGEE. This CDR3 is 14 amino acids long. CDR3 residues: CASSVAPLTGTQYF. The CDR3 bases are TGTGCCAGCAGCGTAGCTCCCCTTACGGGTACGCAGTATTTT.

The CDR3 DNA is TGTGCCAGCAGGAGACAGGGGAACACTGAAGCTTTCTTT. It encodes CASRRQGNTEAFF. The rearrangement joins TRBV28 to TRBJ1-1; 7 bases agree with TRBD1. The CDR3 covers 13 residues. V dropped 6 bases and J dropped 1; count of bases not matched to a gene: 2. Germline V gene data show CDR1 as MDHEN and CDR2 as SYDVKM. The variable domain in full, with the rest retrieved from reference TRBV28 and TRBJ1-1, is DVKVTQSSRYLVKRTGEKVFLECVQDMDHENMFWYRQDPGLGLRLIYFSYDVKMKEKGDIPEGYSVSREKKERFSLILESASTNQTSMYLCASRRQGNTEAFFGQGTRLTVV.

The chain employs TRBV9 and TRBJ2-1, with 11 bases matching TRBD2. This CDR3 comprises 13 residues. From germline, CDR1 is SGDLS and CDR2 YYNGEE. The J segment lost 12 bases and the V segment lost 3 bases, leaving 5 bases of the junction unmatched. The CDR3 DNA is TGTGCCAGCAGCGCTAGCGGGGGGTCTATGCAGTTCTTC. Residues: CASSASGGSMQFF.

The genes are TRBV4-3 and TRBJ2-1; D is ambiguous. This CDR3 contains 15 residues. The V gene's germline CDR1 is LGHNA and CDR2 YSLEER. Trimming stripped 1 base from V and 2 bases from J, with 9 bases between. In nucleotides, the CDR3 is TGCGCCAGCAGCCAAGTCCCTCTTCCCTACAATGAGCAGTTCTTC. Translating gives CASSQVPLPYNEQFF.

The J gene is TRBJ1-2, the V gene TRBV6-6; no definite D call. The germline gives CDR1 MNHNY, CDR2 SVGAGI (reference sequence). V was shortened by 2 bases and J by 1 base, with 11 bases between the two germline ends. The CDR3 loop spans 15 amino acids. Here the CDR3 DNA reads TGTGCCAGCAGTTACACCAGACGGATTAACTATGGCTACACCTTC. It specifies CASSYTRRINYGYTF.

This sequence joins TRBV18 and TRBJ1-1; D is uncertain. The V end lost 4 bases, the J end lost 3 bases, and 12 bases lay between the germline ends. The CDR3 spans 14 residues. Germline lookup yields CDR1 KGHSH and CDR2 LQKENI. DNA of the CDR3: TGTGCCAGCTCACGGGCGGGTTCGGACACTGAAGCTTTCTTT. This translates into CASSRAGSDTEAFF. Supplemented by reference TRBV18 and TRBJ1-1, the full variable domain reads NAGVMQNPRHLVRRRGQEARLRCSPMKGHSHVYWYRQLPEEGLKFMVYLQKENIIDESGMPKERFSAEFPKEGPSILRIQQVVRGDSAAYFCASSRAGSDTEAFFGQGTRLTVV.

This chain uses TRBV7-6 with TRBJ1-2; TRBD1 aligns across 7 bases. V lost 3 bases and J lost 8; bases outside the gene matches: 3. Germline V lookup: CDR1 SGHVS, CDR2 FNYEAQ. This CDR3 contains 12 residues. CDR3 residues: CASSFGQEGYTF. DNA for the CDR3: TGTGCCAGCAGCTTTGGACAGGAAGGCTACACCTTC.

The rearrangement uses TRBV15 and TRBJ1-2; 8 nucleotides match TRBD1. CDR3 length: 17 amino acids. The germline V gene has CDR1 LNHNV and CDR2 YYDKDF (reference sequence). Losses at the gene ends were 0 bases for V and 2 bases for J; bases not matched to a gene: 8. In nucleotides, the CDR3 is TGTGCCACCAGCAGAGATCTAGTTACAGGGGGAAACTATGGCTACACCTTC. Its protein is CATSRDLVTGGNYGYTF.

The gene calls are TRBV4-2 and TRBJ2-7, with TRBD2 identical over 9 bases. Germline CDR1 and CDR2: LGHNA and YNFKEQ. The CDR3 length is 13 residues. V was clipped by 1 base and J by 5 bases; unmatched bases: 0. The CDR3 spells CASSQGTSDEQYF. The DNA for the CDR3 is TGTGCCAGCAGCCAAGGGACTAGCGACGAGCAGTACTTC.

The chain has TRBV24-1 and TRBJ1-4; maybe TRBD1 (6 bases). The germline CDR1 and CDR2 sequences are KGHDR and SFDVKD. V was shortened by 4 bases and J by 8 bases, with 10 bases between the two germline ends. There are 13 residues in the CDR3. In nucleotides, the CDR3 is TGTGCCACCAGTGAAAGGGGGGGCGAAAAACTGTTTTTT. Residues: CATSERGGEKLFF.

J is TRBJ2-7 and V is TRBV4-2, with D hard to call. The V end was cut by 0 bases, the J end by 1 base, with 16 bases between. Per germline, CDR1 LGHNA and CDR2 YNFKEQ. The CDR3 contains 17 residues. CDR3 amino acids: CASSQESVSLSSYEQYF. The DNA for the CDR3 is TGTGCCAGCAGCCAAGAATCTGTGTCTCTCTCATCCTACGAGCAGTACTTC.

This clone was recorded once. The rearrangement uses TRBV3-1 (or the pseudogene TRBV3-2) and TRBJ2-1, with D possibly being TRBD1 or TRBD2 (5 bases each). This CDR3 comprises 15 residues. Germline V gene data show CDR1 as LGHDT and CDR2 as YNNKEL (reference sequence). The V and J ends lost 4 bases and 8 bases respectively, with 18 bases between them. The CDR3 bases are TGTGCCAGCAGCCCCCCCTGGACCCGGGGCGATGAGCAGTTCTTC. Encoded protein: CASSPPWTRGDEQFF.

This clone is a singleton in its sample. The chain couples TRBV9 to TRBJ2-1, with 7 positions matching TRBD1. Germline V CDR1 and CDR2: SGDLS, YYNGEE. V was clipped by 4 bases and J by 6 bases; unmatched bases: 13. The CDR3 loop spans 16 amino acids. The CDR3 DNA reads TGTGCCAGCAGCCTCTCTTCGACAGGGCCGGGCAATGAGCAGTTCTTC. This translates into CASSLSSTGPGNEQFF.

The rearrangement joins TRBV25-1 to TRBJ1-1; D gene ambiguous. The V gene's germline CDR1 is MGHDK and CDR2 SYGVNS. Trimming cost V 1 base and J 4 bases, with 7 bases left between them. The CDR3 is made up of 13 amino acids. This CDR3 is CASSEFGTTEAFF. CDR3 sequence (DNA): TGTGCCAGCAGTGAATTCGGCACCACTGAAGCTTTCTTT.

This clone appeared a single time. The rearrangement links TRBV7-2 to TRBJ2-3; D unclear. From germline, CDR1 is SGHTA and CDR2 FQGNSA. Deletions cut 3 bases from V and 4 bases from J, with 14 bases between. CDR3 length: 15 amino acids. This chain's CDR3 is CASSFKSQVADTQYF. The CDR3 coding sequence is TGTGCCAGCAGCTTTAAAAGCCAGGTGGCAGATACGCAGTATTTT.

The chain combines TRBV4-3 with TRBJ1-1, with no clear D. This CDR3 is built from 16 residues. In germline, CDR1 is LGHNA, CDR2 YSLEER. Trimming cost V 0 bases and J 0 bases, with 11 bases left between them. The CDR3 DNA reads TGCGCCAGCAGCCAAGATGGGTACCTGATGAACACTGAAGCTTTCTTT. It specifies CASSQDGYLMNTEAFF.

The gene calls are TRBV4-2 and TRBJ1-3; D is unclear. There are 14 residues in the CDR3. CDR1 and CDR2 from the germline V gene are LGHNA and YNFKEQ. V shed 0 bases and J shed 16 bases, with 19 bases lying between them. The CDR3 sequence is CASSQEFASDKSYF. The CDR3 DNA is TGTGCCAGCAGCCAAGAATTCGCGTCCGACAAGAGCTATTTT.